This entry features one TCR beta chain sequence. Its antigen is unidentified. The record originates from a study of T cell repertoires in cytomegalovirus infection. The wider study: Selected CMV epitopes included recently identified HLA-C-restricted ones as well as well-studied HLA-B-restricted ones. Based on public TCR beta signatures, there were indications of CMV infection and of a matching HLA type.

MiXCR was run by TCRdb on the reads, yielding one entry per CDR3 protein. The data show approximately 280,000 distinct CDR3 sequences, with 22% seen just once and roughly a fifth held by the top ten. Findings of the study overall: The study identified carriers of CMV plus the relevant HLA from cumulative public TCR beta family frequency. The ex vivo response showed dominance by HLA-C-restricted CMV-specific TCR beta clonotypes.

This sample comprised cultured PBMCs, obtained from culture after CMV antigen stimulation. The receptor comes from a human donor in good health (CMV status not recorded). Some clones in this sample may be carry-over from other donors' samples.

The CDR3 loop reads CASSQAADRNNSPLHF. CDR3 bases: TGCGCCAGCAGCCAGGCCGCCGACAGGAATAATTCACCCCTCCACTTT. This rearrangement joins TRBV4-3 to TRBJ1-6; maybe TRBD1 (6 bases). The germline V and J ends were trimmed by 3 bases and 5 bases, with 14 bases remaining between them. The CDR3 spans 16 residues. CDR1 is LGHNA and CDR2 is YSLEER in the germline V gene.